The text below deals with one T cell receptor (beta chain). Profiles of TCR beta VDJ and CDR3 were generated from a genomic DNA template. MiXCR, applied by TCRdb to the reads, yields one record per CDR3 protein. This table holds approximately 250,000 distinct CDR3 sequences, approximately 79% found once. The data originate from a study of CD8+CD57+ T cells in acquired aplastic anemia. Patients selected for sequencing had displayed CD8+CD57+ cell expansion by flow cytometry. Losses at the gene ends were 8 bases for V and 9 bases for J; bases not matched to a gene: 8. CDR3 size: 13 residues. Germline V gene data show CDR1 as SGHAT and CDR2 as FQNNGV.

Sequencing was carried out using sorted CD4+, CD8+, or CD8+CD57+ T cells (not recorded which) from PBMCs. The chain links TRBV11-2 to TRBJ2-1; 9 bases are a match to TRBD2. The TCR was taken from a human donor with aplastic anemia. CDR3 nucleotide sequence: TGTGCCAGCGCCGGGACTAGCTTCCCTGAGCAGTTCTTC. It yields the protein CASAGTSFPEQFF.